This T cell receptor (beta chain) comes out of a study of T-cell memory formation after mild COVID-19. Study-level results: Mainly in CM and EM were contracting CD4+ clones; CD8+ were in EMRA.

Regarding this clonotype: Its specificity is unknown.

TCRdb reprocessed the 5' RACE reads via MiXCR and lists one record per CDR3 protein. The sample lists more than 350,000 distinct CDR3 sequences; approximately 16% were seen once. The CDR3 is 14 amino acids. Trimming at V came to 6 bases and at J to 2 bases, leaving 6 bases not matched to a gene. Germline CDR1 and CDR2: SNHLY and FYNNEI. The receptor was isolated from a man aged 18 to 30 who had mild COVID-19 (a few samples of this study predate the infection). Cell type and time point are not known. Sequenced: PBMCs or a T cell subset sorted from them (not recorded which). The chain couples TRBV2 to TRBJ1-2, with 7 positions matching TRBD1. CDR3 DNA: TGTGCCAGCAGGCCGGGACAGAGCAACTATGGCTACACCTTC. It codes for CASRPGQSNYGYTF.